This TCR beta chain derives from a study of shared clonotypes between healthy human individuals. Background on the study: Three plates each covered CD4 naive and memory; CD8 naive two, CD8 memory one.

Trimming took 0 bases from V and 0 from J, leaving 8 bases between them. Germline-derived CDR1 and CDR2 are LGHNA and YNFKEQ. The CDR3 is 16 residues long. Regarding the study as a whole: The authors sampled blood alone, and tissue repertoires likely differ.

Of note for this clone: No antigen is known for it.

Template for every sorted-subset replicate PCR totaled approximately 0.2 ug DNA, roughly 30,000 T cell genomes. Repertoires were generated with immunoSEQ multiplex PCR, while TCRdb's copy carries only in-frame clones and drops some. The sample carries roughly 1,000,000 clones, about four fifths recorded once. The receptor was isolated from a man aged 18 to 30 in good health. Some clones in this sample may be carry-over from other donors' samples. Sequencing was done on a sample of memory CD4+ T cells from PBMCs. The subset was: CD45RA-negative fraction. The chain uses TRBV4-2 and TRBJ2-2, with a tentative D call TRBD2 (6 bases). The CDR3 DNA reads TGTGCCAGCAGCCAAGAGACGGGGGCGAACACCGGGGAGCTGTTTTTT. Protein: CASSQETGANTGELFF.